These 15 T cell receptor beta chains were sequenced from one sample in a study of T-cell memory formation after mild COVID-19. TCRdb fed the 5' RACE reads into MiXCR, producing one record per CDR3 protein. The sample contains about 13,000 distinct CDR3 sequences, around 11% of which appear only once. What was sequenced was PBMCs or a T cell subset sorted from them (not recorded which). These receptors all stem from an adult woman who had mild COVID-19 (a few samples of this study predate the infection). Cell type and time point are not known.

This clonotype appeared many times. The CDR3 bases are TGTGCCAGCAGTAAGGGACTAGTTTCCTACGAGCAGTACTTC. Translation gives CASSKGLVSYEQYF. J is TRBJ2-7 and V is TRBV27, with TRBD2 matching over 8 bases. The CDR3 sequence is 14 residues long. After removal of 5 bases from V and 1 base from J, the junction contained 4 bases not matched to a gene. The V gene's germline CDR1 is MNHEY and CDR2 SMNVEV (reference sequence).

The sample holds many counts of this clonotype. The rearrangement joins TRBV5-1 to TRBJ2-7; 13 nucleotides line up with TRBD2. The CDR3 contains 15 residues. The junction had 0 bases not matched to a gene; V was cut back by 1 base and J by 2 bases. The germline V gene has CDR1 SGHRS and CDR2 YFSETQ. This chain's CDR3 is CASSLTSGGAYEQYF. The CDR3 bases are TGCGCCAGCAGCTTGACTAGCGGGGGGGCCTACGAGCAGTACTTC.

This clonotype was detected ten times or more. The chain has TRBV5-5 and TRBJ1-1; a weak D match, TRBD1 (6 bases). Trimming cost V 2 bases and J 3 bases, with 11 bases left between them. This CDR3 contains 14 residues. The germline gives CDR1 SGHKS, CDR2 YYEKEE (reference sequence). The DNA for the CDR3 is TGTGCCAGCAGCTTAGAGAGGGGGGACACTGAAGCTTTCTTT. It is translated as CASSLERGDTEAFF.

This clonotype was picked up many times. In DNA, the CDR3 is TGTGCCATCAGTGAAGGCAGGGAGAATGAGCAGTTCTTC. Protein sequence: CAISEGRENEQFF. V and J are TRBV10-3 and TRBJ2-1; TRBD1 or TRBD2 may be the D gene (5 bases each). V lost 3 bases and J lost 7, with 10 bases in between. The CDR3 consists of 13 residues. CDR1 and CDR2 (germline): ENHRY, SYGVKD.

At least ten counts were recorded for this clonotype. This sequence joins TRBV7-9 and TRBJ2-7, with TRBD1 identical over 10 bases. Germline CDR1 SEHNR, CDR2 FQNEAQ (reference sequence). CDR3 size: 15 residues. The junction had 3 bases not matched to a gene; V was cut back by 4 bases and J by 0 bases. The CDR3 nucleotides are TGTGCCAGCAGCTCCGGACAGGGGGACTCCTACGAGCAGTACTTC. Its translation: CASSSGQGDSYEQYF. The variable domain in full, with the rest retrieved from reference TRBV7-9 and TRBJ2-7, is DTGVSQNPRHKITKRGQNVTFRCDPISEHNRLYWYRQTLGQGPEFLTYFQNEAQLEKSRLLSDRFSAERPKGSFSTLEIQRTEQGDSAMYLCASSSGQGDSYEQYFGPGTRLTVT.

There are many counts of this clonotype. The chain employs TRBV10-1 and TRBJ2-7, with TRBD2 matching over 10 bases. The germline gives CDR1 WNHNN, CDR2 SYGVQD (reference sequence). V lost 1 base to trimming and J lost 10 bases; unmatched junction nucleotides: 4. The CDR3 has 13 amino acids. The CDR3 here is CASSECLAGEQYF. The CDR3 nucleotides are TGCGCCAGCAGTGAGTGCCTAGCGGGGGAACAGTACTTC.

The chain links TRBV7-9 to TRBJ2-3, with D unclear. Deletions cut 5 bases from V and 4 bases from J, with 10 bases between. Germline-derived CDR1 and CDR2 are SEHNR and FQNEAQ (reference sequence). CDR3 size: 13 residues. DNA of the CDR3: TGTGCCAGCAGCATTAGCCAGGCAGATACGCAGTATTTT. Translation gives CASSISQADTQYF.

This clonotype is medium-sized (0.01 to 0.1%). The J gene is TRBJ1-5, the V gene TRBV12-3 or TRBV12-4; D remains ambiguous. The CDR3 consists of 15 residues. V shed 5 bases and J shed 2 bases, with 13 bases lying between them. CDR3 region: CASSRGDSGNQPQHF. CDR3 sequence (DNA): TGTGCCAGCAGTCGCGGGGATTCGGGCAATCAGCCCCAGCATTTT.

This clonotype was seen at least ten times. The CDR3 bases are TGTGCCAGCAGCCCCACCCTCGGGGTAAACACCGGGGAGCTGTTTTTT. Amino acids: CASSPTLGVNTGELFF. The chain couples TRBV11-2 to TRBJ2-2; D is possibly TRBD2 (5 bases). V was pared by 5 bases and J by 2 bases, with 15 bases between. The germline V gene encodes CDR1 SGHAT and CDR2 FQNNGV. This CDR3 comprises 16 residues.

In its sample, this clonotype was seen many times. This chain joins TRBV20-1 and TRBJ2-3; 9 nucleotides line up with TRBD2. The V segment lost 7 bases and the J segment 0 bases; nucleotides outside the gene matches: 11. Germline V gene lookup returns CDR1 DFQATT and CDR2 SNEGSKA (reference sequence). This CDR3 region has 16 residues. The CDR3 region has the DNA TGCAGTGAAGCTAGTTTCCTAGCGGGGAGCACAGATACGCAGTATTTT. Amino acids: CSEASFLAGSTDTQYF.

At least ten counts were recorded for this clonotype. The CDR3: CASSTGLAGVNTGELFF. DNA of the CDR3: TGTGCCAGCAGCACGGGACTAGCGGGAGTGAACACCGGGGAGCTGTTTTTT. V and J are TRBV3-1 and TRBJ2-2; TRBD2 aligns across 14 bases. V dropped 5 bases and J dropped 1; count of bases not matched to a gene: 3. The germline V gene has CDR1 LGHDT and CDR2 YNNKEL (reference sequence). CDR3 length equals 17 residues.

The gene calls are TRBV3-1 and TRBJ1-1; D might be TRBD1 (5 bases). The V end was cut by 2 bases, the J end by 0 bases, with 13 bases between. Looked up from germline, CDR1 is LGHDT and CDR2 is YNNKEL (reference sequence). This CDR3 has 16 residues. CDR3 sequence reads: CASSQHLGRMNTEAFF. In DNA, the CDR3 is TGTGCCAGCAGCCAACACCTGGGACGGATGAACACTGAAGCTTTCTTT.

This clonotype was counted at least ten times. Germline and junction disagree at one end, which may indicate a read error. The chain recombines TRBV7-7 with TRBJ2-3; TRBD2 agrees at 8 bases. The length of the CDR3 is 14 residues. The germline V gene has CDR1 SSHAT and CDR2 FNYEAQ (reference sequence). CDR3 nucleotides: TGTGCTAGCAGCTTAGGAGCGGGAGCAGATACGCAGTATTTT. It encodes CASSLGAGADTQYF.

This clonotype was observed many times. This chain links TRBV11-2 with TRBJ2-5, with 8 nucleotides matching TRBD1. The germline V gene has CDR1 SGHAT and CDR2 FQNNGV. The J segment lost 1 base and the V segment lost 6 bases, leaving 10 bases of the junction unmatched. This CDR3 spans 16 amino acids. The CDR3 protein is CASSAWDRTVQETQYF. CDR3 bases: TGTGCCAGCAGTGCCTGGGACAGGACTGTCCAAGAGACCCAGTACTTC.

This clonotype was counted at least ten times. CDR3 nucleotide sequence: TGCAGTGCCTCGGGAGCCGGGCTACTCTACGAGCAGTACTTC. This gives the protein CSASGAGLLYEQYF. The J gene is TRBJ2-7, the V gene TRBV20-1; D perhaps matches TRBD2 (6 bases). Germline V CDR1 and CDR2: DFQATT, SNEGSKA (reference sequence). Trimming stripped 6 bases from V and 3 bases from J, with 18 bases between. The CDR3 extends over 14 amino acids.